These T cell receptor beta chains were read from a single sample in a study of PD-1 blockade in mismatch repair-deficient tumors. Sequenced by immunoSEQ multiplex PCR; TCRdb stores in-frame clones only, minus some. The data contain 39,000 or so clones, over 70% of them singletons. The sample was PBMCs, taken roughly nine months after starting pembrolizumab. The receptors derive from an adult with mismatch repair-deficient cancer. Each CDR3 is given without its conserved first and last residue. Fields, in order: CDR3 protein, V gene.

CDR3aa: ASSGRSTSGRYNEQF
v_gene: TRBV6-1

CDR3aa: ASSLFSGTEITYYGYT
v_gene: TRBV7-8

CDR3aa: ASSQGQGVTYEQY
v_gene: TRBV4-1

CDR3aa: ASSTGIGTEAF
v_gene: TRBV18

CDR3aa: ASSVEGDGGSPLH
v_gene: TRBV9

CDR3aa: ASSDRGGTIY
v_gene: TRBV2

CDR3aa: ASSVDRPGNQITGELF
v_gene: TRBV9

CDR3aa: ASSFRTSGFYEQY
v_gene: TRBV5-4

CDR3aa: ASSLGQDTGELF
v_gene: TRBV5-4

CDR3aa: AIRTTQGHEQF
v_gene: TRBV10-3

CDR3aa: ASSEGRGSGNTIY
v_gene: TRBV6-1

CDR3aa: AWSPDSLGQTQY
v_gene: TRBV30

CDR3aa: APPRDRNQPQH
v_gene: TRBV30

CDR3aa: SGDRVSTEAF
v_gene: TRBV29-1

CDR3aa: ASSPLRATNTGELF
v_gene: TRBV18

CDR3aa: SAYSYEQY
v_gene: TRBV20-1

CDR3aa: ASSWDREREQY
v_gene: TRBV11-2

CDR3aa: AWTRGGPGNTIY
v_gene: TRBV30

CDR3aa: ATSAGQGLSNEKLF
v_gene: TRBV15

CDR3aa: ASSLFVAAHEQY
v_gene: TRBV7-8

CDR3aa: AWGGQGGKTQY
v_gene: TRBV30

CDR3aa: ASSSDYVGTQY
v_gene: TRBV7-7

CDR3aa: ASSLDRITDTQY
v_gene: TRBV5-1

CDR3aa: ASSFHAESAYEQY
v_gene: TRBV7-9